This T cell receptor (beta chain) emerged from a study of blood T cell repertoires in COVID-19. Clones were sequenced by immunoSEQ multiplex PCR, and TCRdb holds only the in-frame ones, with some missing. In the table there are fewer than 110,000 clones, 87% of which are singletons. This TCR was sampled from a man in his fifties or sixties in a cohort sampled during active COVID-19. The sequenced material came from peripheral blood.

The CDR3 region has the DNA TGTGCCAGCAGTCGGACAGGGAGTTATGACACCGGGGAGCTGTTTTTT. Its translation is CASSRTGSYDTGELFF. This rearrangement joins TRBV2 to TRBJ2-2; 8 bases align to TRBD1. The germline CDR1 and CDR2 sequences are SNHLY and FYNNEI. CDR3 length: 16 amino acids. J lost 3 bases, V lost 5 bases, and 8 bases had no gene match.